This TCR beta chain was obtained from a study of tumor-infiltrating lymphocytes in primary liver carcinoma. Comments on this clonotype: Germline and junction disagree at one end, which may indicate a read error.

This CDR3 is 17 amino acids long. From roughly 500 ng total RNA, TCR beta cDNA was generated with a primer in the constant region. TCR beta libraries came from three nested multiplex PCR rounds using slightly modified ARM-PCR. Rounds one and two of PCR, each of 10 to 11 cycles, were primed with TRBV1-TRBV30 forward primers and a C-beta reverse primer. TCRdb reanalysed the multiplex PCR reads using MiXCR and keeps one entry per CDR3 protein. The data show more than 95,000 distinct CDR3 sequences, 55% to 75% seen once. From around 20-30 mg of unsorted bulk tissue, DNA and RNA were co-extracted together.

The origin of this receptor is a woman in her sixties or seventies with primary liver carcinoma and hepatitis B virus infection. The sequenced material came from liver tumor tissue from sampling region 3. Subset described: tumor region T3, left-lateral pole. The V and J genes are TRBV12-3 or TRBV12-4 and TRBJ1-2, with TRBD1 identical over 12 bases. CDR3 region: CASRGYAGQGAIYVYTF. DNA for the CDR3: TGTGCCAGCAGGGGCTATGCGGGACAGGGGGCGATCTATGTCTACACCTTC.